This entry lists 10 T cell receptor beta chains sequenced from one sample in a study of cytomegalovirus exposure and HLA in healthy donors. 60 Vbeta and 13 Jbeta primers were used in PCR. TCRdb's table, derived via immunoSEQ multiplex PCR, lists solely in-frame clones and lacks some. Here the sample spans some 80,000 clones, approximately 80% being singletons. Sequenced: PBMCs. These receptor sequences come from a man aged 35 to 55 in good health and CMV-seronegative.

V gene TRBV30 combines with J gene TRBJ2-7; 8 bases match TRBD1. This CDR3 contains 15 residues. V trimming: 0 bases; J trimming: 4 bases; junction bases outside the gene matches: 8. CDR1 is GTSNPN and CDR2 is SVGIG in the germline V gene (reference sequence). The CDR3 here is CAWSVGQGEIYEQYF. Written as DNA, the CDR3 is TGTGCCTGGAGTGTAGGACAGGGTGAGATATACGAGCAGTACTTC.

This chain connects TRBV19 to TRBJ2-4; D is possibly TRBD1 (5 bases). V was shortened by 5 bases and J by 1 base, with 12 bases between the two germline ends. The germline gives CDR1 LNHDA, CDR2 SQIVND (reference sequence). The CDR3 totals 15 residues. Here the CDR3 DNA reads TGTGCCAGTAGTTTACTACAGGCGGCCAAAAACATTCAGTACTTC. Its translation is CASSLLQAAKNIQYF.

V and J are TRBV10-3 and TRBJ1-3; TRBD1 agrees at 7 bases. The CDR3 length is 14 residues. CDR1 ENHRY and CDR2 SYGVKD come from the germline V gene. With 6 bases clipped from V and 1 base from J, the junction kept 3 bases outside the gene matches. The CDR3 sequence: CAISQDRSGNTIYF. CDR3 DNA sequence: TGTGCCATCAGCCAGGACAGGTCTGGAAACACCATATATTTT.

This clone came up once. The chain has TRBV13 and TRBJ1-4, with TRBD1 identical over 8 bases. Trimming removed 5 bases from V and 10 bases from J; junction bases left unmatched: 6. Germline assignment: CDR1 PRHDT and CDR2 FYEKMQ (reference sequence). CDR3 length: 13 residues. The CDR3 is CASSRGQGGKLFF. The CDR3, as DNA: TGTGCCAGCAGCCGAGGACAGGGAGGAAAACTGTTTTTT.

V usage is TRBV19 and J usage is TRBJ1-1; D call uncertain. Germline assignment: CDR1 LNHDA and CDR2 SQIVND (reference sequence). The CDR3 sequence is 12 residues long. Deletions cut 5 bases from V and 4 bases from J, with 8 bases between. The CDR3 region has the DNA TGTGCCAGTAGTCGGCGGATCACTGAAGCTTTCTTT. It specifies CASSRRITEAFF.

This clone appeared a few times. The genes are TRBV11-2 and TRBJ2-7; D is ambiguous. The CDR3 runs 14 residues. Trimming cost V 4 bases and J 2 bases, with 12 bases left between them. Germline V lookup: CDR1 SGHAT, CDR2 FQNNGV. CDR3 region: CASSSPVRPYEQYF. CDR3 DNA sequence: TGTGCCAGCAGCTCGCCGGTTCGCCCCTACGAGCAGTACTTC.

The chain joins TRBV5-1 to TRBJ1-3; D call uncertain. Germline V gene data show CDR1 as SGHRS and CDR2 as YFSETQ. Trimming took 2 bases from V and 2 from J, leaving 8 bases between them. The CDR3 has 14 residues. CDR3 nucleotides: TGCGCCAGCAGCTTCATCGGTGCTGGAAACACCATATATTTT. This codes for CASSFIGAGNTIYF.

The chain has TRBV19 and TRBJ1-3; D is unclear. V gave up 3 bases and J gave up 0 bases, with 18 bases separating them. Germline V gene data show CDR1 as LNHDA and CDR2 as SQIVND (reference sequence). CDR3 length: 18 amino acids. The CDR3 DNA reads as TGTGCCAGTAGTATTTACGGTGGACTGCCGAGCTCTGGAAACACCATATATTTT. Amino acids: CASSIYGGLPSSGNTIYF.

V and J are TRBV6-1 and TRBJ1-1, with 10 bases matching TRBD1. The CDR3 consists of 14 residues. The germline CDR1 and CDR2 sequences are MNHNS and SASEGT. V dropped 5 bases and J dropped 8; count of bases not matched to a gene: 8. CDR3 sequence reads: CASSISTTGGEAFF. In nucleotides, the CDR3 is TGTGCCAGCAGTATATCGACGACAGGGGGCGAAGCTTTCTTT.

The chain is built from TRBV28 and TRBJ2-5; 10 nucleotides agree with TRBD1. Judging by the DNA end, TRBJ2-7 fits better; the J call may be wrong. The germline V gene has CDR1 MDHEN and CDR2 SYDVKM. The length of the CDR3 is 15 residues. CDR3 bases: TGTGCCAGCAGTGTAGGGGGACAGGGGAGTAGCGAGCAGTACTTC. It specifies CASSVGGQGSSEQYF.